This T cell receptor (beta chain) is from a study of post-analysis software for immune sequencing data (dated by TCRdb to about 2015). For the study in its entirety: Relapsing-remitting, secondary progressive and progressive-relapsing multiple sclerosis were recorded as disease courses, and subtype annotation was lacking for some patients. A subset of samples was prepared in parallel using single-end sample barcoding, then pooled and co-amplified after Illumina adapter ligation. The multiple sclerosis patient repertoires were compared with ten to eleven previously published healthy control repertoires from donors aged 6 to 25 years. Broader findings and caveats from the paper: Direct clustering with F measure revealed strong co-clustering of samples prepared in the same batch, which led to a batch-effect correction. The multiple sclerosis patient group was slightly younger than the control group. Multiple sclerosis patients had significantly lower normalized Chao1 diversity than controls, a result that suggests substantial peripheral T-cell clonal expansion. Patients showed significantly higher frequencies than controls for a handful of TRBV segments, among them TRBV5-6, TRBV5-1 and TRBV20-1.

The CDR3 starts with the cysteine, ends with the phenylalanine, and has 16 residues. The retained sequence is limited to the CDR3, 48 bases, with the frame set at the first base. From a lookup of the germline V gene, CDR1 and CDR2 are MNHEY and SVGAGI. The V and J ends are trimmed by 2 bases and 2 bases, leaving 16 bases between them. This clonotype was found a few times. This receptor's antigen is unknown. Per-base qualities were not stored, and no clone one base away is much larger. Libraries came from PCR. This sample was sequenced with an Illumina HiSeq 2500. Unique molecular identifiers were incorporated into TCR beta cDNA libraries to reduce PCR and sequencing biases. Per 1 to 10 million input T cells, approximately 500,000 cDNA molecules were obtained, such that each molecule approximated one T cell. Patient libraries were prepared and sequenced with the same protocol used for the earlier healthy control dataset. Within a given batch, samples were prepared together, multiplexed and sequenced on the same HiSeq lane. Processing in the source paper ran as follows. Raw barcoded reads were processed with MIGEC, discarding single-read molecular identifier groups before consensus assembly and CDR3 extraction. Clonotype tables were post-analysed with VDJtools, normalizing diversity by down-sampling all datasets to the smallest sample size. Repertoire overlap clustering matched CDR3 amino acid but not nucleotide sequences to correct batch-related cross-sample contamination. TCRdb passed the public sequencing reads through fastp at Q25 and MiXCR, retaining productive beta sequences. Merged by CDR3 protein, the rows form single entries marked with the most common genes and DNA. None of the V and J calls come from the authors' own analysis; TCRdb made them. This sample comprises 400,000 to 500,000 distinct CDR3 sequences, 39% of them detected only once. Jointly, the top ten make up less than 10% of the sample.

To demonstrate the VDJtools post-analysis software, TCR beta repertoires were profiled from the peripheral blood of about 13 young patients with multiple sclerosis. Multiple sclerosis patients were children and adolescents aged roughly 6 to 17 years. Sequenced input: blood. The rearrangement joined TRBV6-5 to TRBJ2-7, and possibly TRBD1, on 6 matching bases. This receptor was identified in a girl aged 2 to 10 with multiple sclerosis. Here the CDR3 is given as CASSYLAGENAYEQYF. The DNA sequence follows: TGTGCCAGCAGTTACCTGGCAGGGGAAAATGCCTACGAGCAGTACTTC.